A single sample is the source of the 9 T cell receptor beta chains below, sequenced in a study of blood T cell repertoires in COVID-19. The table came from immunoSEQ multiplex PCR; TCRdb's copy has only in-frame clones and leaves some out. This sample has about 59,000 clones, with approximately 79% found just once. Source material: peripheral blood. These receptors all stem from a human donor in a cohort sampled during active COVID-19.

The gene calls are TRBV27 and TRBJ2-5, with a tentative D call TRBD1 (6 bases). The germline V gene has CDR1 MNHEY and CDR2 SMNVEV (reference sequence). The V gene lost 10 bases and the J gene lost 5 bases, with 17 bases spanning the gap. This CDR3 region has 13 residues. The CDR3 sequence: CATGMGAAETQYF. CDR3 DNA sequence: TGTGCCACCGGAATGGGGGCTGCGGAGACCCAGTACTTC.

The chain has TRBV19 and TRBJ1-2; TRBD1 aligns across 7 bases. The CDR3 consists of 15 residues. Germline V gene lookup returns CDR1 LNHDA and CDR2 SQIVND (reference sequence). Losses at the gene ends were 7 bases for V and 8 bases for J; bases not matched to a gene: 16. CDR3 nucleotide sequence: TGTGCCAGTATAGACAGGGTGAGGAGTTCTTCCGGCTACACCTTC. This encodes CASIDRVRSSSGYTF.

The rearrangement joins TRBV5-6 to TRBJ1-5; D may be TRBD1 (5 bases). V lost 1 base to trimming and J lost 4 bases, with 9 bases between them. The CDR3 contains 14 residues. Germline values: CDR1 SGHDT, CDR2 YYEEEE. The CDR3 coding sequence is TGTGCCAGCAGCTTGCAAGGGGCAAATCAGCCCCAGCATTTT. Protein: CASSLQGANQPQHF.

The V call is TRBV12-3 or TRBV12-4, the J call TRBJ2-2; 7 bases align to TRBD2. The length of the CDR3 is 12 residues. Unmatched junction bases numbered 2, after V lost 8 bases and J lost 5 bases. The CDR3 sequence: CASGGGTGELFF. DNA of the CDR3: TGTGCCAGCGGCGGGGGAACCGGGGAGCTGTTTTTT.

This chain uses TRBV7-9 with TRBJ2-1, with D perhaps matching TRBD1 (6 bases). This CDR3 spans 14 amino acids. V was clipped by 3 bases and J by 1 base, with 7 bases between them. Germline-derived CDR1 and CDR2 are SEHNR and FQNEAQ (reference sequence). The CDR3 DNA reads TGTGCCAGCAGCTTGGACAGATCCTACAATGAGCAGTTCTTC. This codes for CASSLDRSYNEQFF.

The chain couples TRBV14 to TRBJ1-1, with D hard to call. CDR1 is SGHDN, CDR2 FVKESK, per germline. This CDR3 is 14 amino acids long. V lost 4 bases to trimming and J lost 2 bases, with 11 bases between them. CDR3 region: CASSLPGLNTEAFF. The CDR3 bases are TGTGCCAGCAGCCTTCCGGGTCTCAACACTGAAGCTTTCTTT.

The chain employs TRBV15 and TRBJ2-7, with D possibly TRBD1 on 5 matching bases. Germline CDR1 and CDR2: LNHNV and YYDKDF (reference sequence). The CDR3 has 17 residues. V lost 1 base and J lost 1, with 17 bases in between. The CDR3 DNA is TGTGCCACCAGCAGAGGCGCCAGAGGACAACTTTCCTACGAGCAGTACTTC. Protein: CATSRGARGQLSYEQYF.

The chain has TRBV9 and TRBJ2-5; 9 bases match TRBD1. The length of the CDR3 is 16 residues. Germline loops: CDR1 SGDLS, CDR2 YYNGEE. Trimming took 0 bases from V and 5 from J; bases not matched to a gene: 8. CDR3 bases: TGTGCCAGCAGCGTAGGGGTCGGACAGGGGCAGGAGACCCAGTACTTC. Translation: CASSVGVGQGQETQYF.

The chain links TRBV3-1 (or the pseudogene TRBV3-2) to TRBJ1-2, with TRBD1 matching 11 bases. The germline gives CDR1 LGHDT, CDR2 YNNKEL (reference sequence). The CDR3 has 15 residues. The J segment lost 7 bases and the V segment lost 5 bases, leaving 9 bases of the junction unmatched. This chain's CDR3 is CASSFLGQGVFGYTF. CDR3 bases: TGTGCCAGCAGCTTCTTGGGACAGGGGGTCTTTGGCTACACCTTC.